Described below is a single T cell receptor (beta chain) sequence and its context. Its antigen is unidentified. Researchers ran the PCR with 60 Vbeta and 13 Jbeta primers. Repertoires were generated with immunoSEQ multiplex PCR, while TCRdb's copy carries only in-frame clones and drops some. Its table records approximately 70,000 clones. This entry comes from a study of cytomegalovirus exposure and HLA in healthy donors. General study points: For most TCR sequences rarity was the rule, although some public TCRs occurred in many donors. A later analysis linked 15,000 to 20,000 TCR beta sequences to HLA alleles at 0.05 false discovery rate. About 150 TCR beta chains were listed as cytomegalovirus-associated. There were some V segments, including TRBV6-2 and TRBV6-3, excluded as indistinguishable.

This CDR3 has 15 residues. Germline loops: CDR1 KGHSH, CDR2 LQKENI. V was shortened by 6 bases and J by 1 base, with 16 bases between the two germline ends. Specimen: PBMCs. The genes are TRBV18 and TRBJ2-7; D perhaps matches TRBD1 (5 bases). This TCR was sampled from a woman aged 40 to 50 in good health and CMV-seropositive. This CDR3 is CASSQRQQASYEQYF. The CDR3 DNA sequence: TGTGCCAGCTCCCAGAGACAGCAGGCTTCCTACGAGCAGTACTTC.